The clone carrying this TCR beta chain was picked up one time. Its antigen remains unidentified. Germline V gives CDR1 MNHNS, CDR2 SASEGT. The CDR3 runs 14 residues. The V gene end was trimmed by 6 bases and the J gene end by 8 bases; junction bases not matched to a gene: 12. The data originate from a study of cytomegalovirus exposure and HLA in healthy donors. 60 Vbeta and 13 Jbeta primers were used in PCR. Some clones are missing from TCRdb's copy, which holds only in-frame ones; the method was immunoSEQ multiplex PCR. Counted here are some 190,000 clones, around 80% occurring once; the ten biggest clones make up more than 1%. Study-wide results and caveats: Common viral pathogens seemed to be connected with several of the most significant clusters, according to a later analysis. Later analysis placed DRB1 highest and HLA-C lowest in TCR association rates, which differed by HLA locus.

The sample was PBMCs. The receptor was isolated from a boy aged 2-15 years in good health and CMV-seronegative. The genes are TRBV6-1 and TRBJ1-2; 7 bases line up with TRBD1. The chain's CDR3 is CASSVPNRGNGYTF. The CDR3 DNA follows: TGTGCCAGCAGCGTACCCAACAGGGGAAACGGCTACACCTTC.